This TCR beta chain was profiled in a study of beta chain features in type 1 diabetes. This clone was counted only a few times. The CDR3 is 17 residues long. Isolated RNA was reverse transcribed in full, so expressed TCRB transcripts were sequenced. Data came from immunoSEQ multiplex PCR; TCRdb stores just in-frame clones and leaves some out. The sample includes approximately 200,000 clones, over 7.5% of them seen just once. This sequence was found in a woman aged 18-29 years in good health. The chain uses TRBV21-1 and TRBJ2-3; the table's D call of TRBD2 was not tested on the DNA. TRBV21-1 is deemed a pseudogene. Sequenced: naive CD4+ T cells from blood. CDR3 amino acids: CASSKLGLTSGRDTQYF. CDR3 in DNA: TGTGCCAGCAGCAAATTGGGCCTCACCAGCGGGCGAGATACGCAGTATTTT.